Presented here are 2 T cell receptor beta chains from one specimen sequenced in a study of T cells after yellow fever vaccination. TCRdb called the 5' RACE reads again in MiXCR, with one record for every CDR3 protein. The repertoire holds tens of thousands of distinct CDR3 sequences, with 6.5% to 9% as singletons. Sequencing used CD8+ T cells sorted from PBMCs, obtained 15 days after the yellow fever booster vaccination. The receptors stem from a young man who received the YFV17D yellow fever vaccine.

Many counts were recorded for this clonotype. The J gene is TRBJ2-7, the V gene TRBV7-2, with D maybe TRBD2 (5 bases). CDR3 length equals 12 residues. Germline CDR1 SGHTA, CDR2 FQGNSA. The V end was cut by 4 bases, the J end by 3 bases, with 7 bases between. CDR3 DNA sequence: TGTGCCAGCAGCTCGGACTTCTACGAGCAGTACTTC. Its protein product is CASSSDFYEQYF.

At least ten counts were recorded for this clonotype. The chain carries TRBV4-3 and TRBJ2-7; tentative D call: TRBD2 (6 bases). The CDR3 covers 15 residues. Per germline, CDR1 LGHNA and CDR2 YSLEER. V lost 1 base to trimming and J lost 2 bases, with 12 bases between them. CDR3 sequence (DNA): TGCGCCAGCAGCCAAGCGGCGGGAAGTACCTACGAGCAGTACTTC. Translation: CASSQAAGSTYEQYF.